This T cell receptor (beta chain) emerged from a study of blood T cells in healthy people across ages. This clonotype was seen more than once but under ten times. Alongside a J-beta primer mix, a sample-barcoded 5' primer served in a second PCR lasting 7 to 11 cycles. TCRdb analysed the 5' RACE reads with MiXCR anew, one entry per CDR3 protein. Of some 800,000 distinct CDR3 sequences in the sample, roughly 25% were seen once. This CDR3 is 14 amino acids long. Germline CDR1 and CDR2: SQVTM and ANQGSEA. With 3 bases removed from V and 10 bases from J, the gap between germline ends came to 19 bases. The sample was also linked to a second study, of T cells of mothers and their children.

The sequencing sample was made of blood. The genes are TRBV29-1 and TRBJ2-1; perhaps TRBD1 as D (5 bases). This clonotype was obtained from a boy aged 10-17 years in good health. The CDR3 nucleotides read TGCAGCGTTGATGACCCTACGTGGGGCAACGAGCAGTTCTTC. Protein product: CSVDDPTWGNEQFF.